This is a list of T cell receptor beta chains from one sample in a study of identical twins. TCRdb independently ran MiXCR on the 5' RACE reads; one entry per CDR3 protein. The sample yields more than 400,000 distinct CDR3 sequences, around 15% seen once. These same records also appear under a second study, on yellow fever vaccine responses in identical twins.

The sequencing input was CD4+ T cells sorted from blood. Receptors originate from a woman under 30 in good health. CDR3s include the opening cysteine and the closing phenylalanine or tryptophan. Size is stated for part of the rows, as once, few or many counts, or as a class when the clone is expanded.

.,TRBV10-3,CAISESMLETQYF
.,TRBV20-1,CSARGLGGYNEQFF
.,TRBV5-5,CASSLSGTGVTEQYF
.,TRBV7-6,CASSFDGRRRYF
many,TRBV12-3/TRBV12-4,CASSFRQGGNYGYTF
many,TRBV12-3/TRBV12-4,CASSLGLHTGELFF
few,TRBV5-6,CASSSGQSEQFF
few,TRBV7-2,CASSLGGIVGNQPQHF
few,TRBV12-3/TRBV12-4,CASSSRQGNNNEQFF
.,TRBV29-1,CSVTGQGNTEAFF
once,TRBV6-1,CASSTLDTYGYTF
few,TRBV6-2/TRBV6-3,CASSYRTAKNIQYF
few,TRBV27,CASSLLGEGATDTQYF
few,TRBV4-1,CASSQDIGAGRDEQFF
.,TRBV6-5,CASSYSRALGEQYF
few,TRBV3-1,CASSHDKNIQYF
.,TRBV6-1,CASSESDSYGYTF
few,TRBV28,CASILAGGRVTDTQYF
.,TRBV11-2,CASSLSGTSGEQYF
few,TRBV7-9,CASSSSRDQPQHF
.,TRBV12-3/TRBV12-4,CASSPTVGLAGSSDTQYF
.,TRBV28,CASTPWTGSPSFFSGNTIYF
.,TRBV7-8,CASSLENRGIKASTEAFF
few,TRBV28,CASSPTLGTRGGGYNEQFF
many,TRBV12-3/TRBV12-4,CASSLNRGYGYTF
few,TRBV28,CASSLTSGGTFNTQYF
.,TRBV10-3,CAISESGTGGNQPQHF
many,TRBV4-1,CASSQAGQGASGTGELFF
.,TRBV14,CASRRLGEQETQYF
few,TRBV11-2,CASSLDGIGGQFF
few,TRBV5-1,CASSNAVDSSSNEQFF
many,TRBV12-3/TRBV12-4,CASSLWIQETQYF
few,TRBV20-1,CSAQRQGAYNEQFF
.,TRBV24-1,CATESLCGRGLRCNTEAFF
.,TRBV4-2,CASSQPGTAVEQYF
.,TRBV10-1,CASSDGTGGTGNTIYF
few,TRBV20-1,CSAQIGTSGFYEQYF
.,TRBV29-1,CSVKGTGAGDTGELFF
.,TRBV7-9,CASSLIETQYF
.,TRBV7-3,CASSFGGDKGIQYF
few,TRBV6-5,CASSYSLFF
few,TRBV12-3/TRBV12-4,CASSLVPPRQDQPQHF
.,TRBV7-7,CASSRGGQGAPGREKLFF
many,TRBV7-9,CASSLTGTSGNTGELFF
once,TRBV9,CASSVSLSRGTYNEQFF
.,TRBV4-1,CASSQGMREKLFF
few,TRBV29-1,CSVEGAGRKTTDTQYF
few,TRBV20-1,CSARGLTIYNEQFF
.,TRBV7-2,CASSLEPVAKNIQYF
few,TRBV4-1,CASSTVWTGATGELFF
.,TRBV18,CASSASGVLYNEQFF
few,TRBV28,CASSPLGPGTSGSNEQFF
few,TRBV12-3/TRBV12-4,CASRLASVWETQYF